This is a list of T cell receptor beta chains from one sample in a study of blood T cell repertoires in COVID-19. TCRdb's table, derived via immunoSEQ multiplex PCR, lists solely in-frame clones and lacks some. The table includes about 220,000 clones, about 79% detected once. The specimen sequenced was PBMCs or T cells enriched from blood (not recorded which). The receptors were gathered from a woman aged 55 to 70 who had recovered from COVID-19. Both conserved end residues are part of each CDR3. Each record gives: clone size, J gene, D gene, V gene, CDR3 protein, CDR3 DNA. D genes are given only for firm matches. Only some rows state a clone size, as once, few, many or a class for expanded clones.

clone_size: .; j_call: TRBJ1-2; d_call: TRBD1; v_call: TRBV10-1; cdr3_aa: CASTLPVWTGAIPPNYGYTF; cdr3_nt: TGCGCCAGCACCTTACCCGTTTGGACAGGGGCCATCCCCCCTAACTATGGCTACACCTTC
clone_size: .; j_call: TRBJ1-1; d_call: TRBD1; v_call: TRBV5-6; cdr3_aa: CASSNQGQRMNTEAFF; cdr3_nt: TGTGCCAGCAGTAACCAGGGACAGCGCATGAACACTGAAGCTTTCTTT
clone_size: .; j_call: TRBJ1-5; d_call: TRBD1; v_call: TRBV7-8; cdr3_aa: CASSFSRGQGNQPQHF; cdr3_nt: TGTGCCAGCAGCTTCTCCCGAGGACAGGGGAATCAGCCCCAGCATTTT
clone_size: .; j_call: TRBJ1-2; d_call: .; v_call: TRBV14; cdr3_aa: CASSQNRNYGYTF; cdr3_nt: TGTGCCAGCAGCCAAAACAGGAACTATGGCTACACCTTC
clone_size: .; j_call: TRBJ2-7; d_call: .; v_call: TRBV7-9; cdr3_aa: CASAGDSYEQYF; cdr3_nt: TGTGCCAGCGCGGGCGATAGCTACGAGCAGTACTTC
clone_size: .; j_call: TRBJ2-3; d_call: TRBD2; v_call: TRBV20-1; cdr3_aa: CSASVTSGGPWTDTQYF; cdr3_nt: TGCAGTGCTAGTGTGACTAGCGGGGGGCCGTGGACAGATACGCAGTATTTT
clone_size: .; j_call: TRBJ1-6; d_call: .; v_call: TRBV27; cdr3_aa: CASSLRWAGVNNSPLHF; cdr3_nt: TGTGCCAGCAGTTTAAGATGGGCAGGGGTTAATAATTCACCCCTCCACTTT
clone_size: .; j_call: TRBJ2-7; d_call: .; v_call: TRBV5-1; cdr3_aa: CASSPAVGGPHEQYF; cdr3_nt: TGCGCCAGCAGCCCCGCCGTTGGAGGCCCCCACGAGCAGTACTTC
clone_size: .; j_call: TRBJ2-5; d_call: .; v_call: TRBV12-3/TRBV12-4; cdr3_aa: CASSSNPGEVYF; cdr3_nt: TGTGCCAGCAGTTCAAACCCGGGGGAGGTATACTTC
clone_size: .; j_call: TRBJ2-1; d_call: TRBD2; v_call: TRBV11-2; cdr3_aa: CASSLNQAGIVDEQFF; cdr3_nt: TGTGCCAGCAGCTTAAACCAAGCGGGAATAGTCGATGAGCAGTTCTTC
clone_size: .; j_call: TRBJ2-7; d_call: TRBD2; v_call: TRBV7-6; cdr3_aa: CASSLGLAGGLGYEQYF; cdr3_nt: TGTGCCAGCAGCTTAGGGCTAGCGGGGGGACTTGGATACGAGCAGTACTTC
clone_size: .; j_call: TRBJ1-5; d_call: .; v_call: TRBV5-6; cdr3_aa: CASSLMGGRDQPQHF; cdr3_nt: TGTGCCAGCAGCTTGATGGGAGGGCGGGATCAGCCCCAGCATTTT
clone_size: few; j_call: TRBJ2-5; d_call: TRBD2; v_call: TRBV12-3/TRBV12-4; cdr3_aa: CASTQREGETQYF; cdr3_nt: TGTGCCAGCACCCAGCGGGAGGGTGAGACCCAGTACTTC
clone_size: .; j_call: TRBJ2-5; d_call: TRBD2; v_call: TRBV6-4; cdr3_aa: CASRLRLAGKETQYF; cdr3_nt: TGTGCCAGCAGACTCAGACTAGCGGGAAAAGAGACCCAGTACTTC
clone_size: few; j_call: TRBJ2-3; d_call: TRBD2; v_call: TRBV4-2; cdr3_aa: CASSQDGTVAGDTQYF; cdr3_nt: TGTGCCAGCAGCCAAGATGGTACGGTAGCGGGAGATACGCAGTATTTT
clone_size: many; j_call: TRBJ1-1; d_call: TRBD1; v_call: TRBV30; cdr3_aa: CAWSKRYRGNTEAFF; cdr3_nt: TGTGCCTGGAGTAAGAGATACAGGGGGAACACTGAAGCTTTCTTT
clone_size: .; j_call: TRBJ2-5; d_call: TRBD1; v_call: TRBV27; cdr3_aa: CASSVNSGGQETQYF; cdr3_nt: TGTGCCAGCAGTGTCAATTCAGGGGGCCAAGAGACCCAGTACTTC
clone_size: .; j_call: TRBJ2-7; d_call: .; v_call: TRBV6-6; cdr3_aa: CASSKTDLSYEQYF; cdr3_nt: TGTGCCAGCAGTAAGACGGACTTGTCCTACGAGCAGTACTTC
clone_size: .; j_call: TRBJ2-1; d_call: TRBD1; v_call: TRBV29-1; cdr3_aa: CSVGTGGYNEQFF; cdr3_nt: TGCAGCGTTGGGACAGGGGGTTACAATGAGCAGTTCTTC
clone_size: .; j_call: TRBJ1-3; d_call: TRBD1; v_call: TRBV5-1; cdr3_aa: CASSSTGDRDIDTIYF; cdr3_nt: TGCGCCAGCAGCTCTACCGGGGACAGGGATATTGACACCATATATTTT
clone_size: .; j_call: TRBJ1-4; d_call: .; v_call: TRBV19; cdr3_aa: CASSIGTRQEKLFF; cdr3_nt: TGTGCCAGTAGTATAGGGACTCGGCAAGAAAAACTGTTTTTT
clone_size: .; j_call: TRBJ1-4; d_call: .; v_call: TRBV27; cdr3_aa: CASSLSFRSTNEKLFF; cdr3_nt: TGTGCCAGCAGTTTATCGTTCCGGTCAACTAATGAAAAACTGTTTTTT
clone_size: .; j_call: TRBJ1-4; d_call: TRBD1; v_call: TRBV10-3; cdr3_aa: CAIRDGQGLNEKLFF; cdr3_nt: TGTGCCATCAGAGACGGACAGGGCCTGAATGAAAAACTGTTTTTT
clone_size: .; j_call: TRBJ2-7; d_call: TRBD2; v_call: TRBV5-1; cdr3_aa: CASSLEGTSSEQYF; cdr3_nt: TGCGCCAGCAGCTTGGAGGGGACTAGTTCCGAGCAGTACTTC
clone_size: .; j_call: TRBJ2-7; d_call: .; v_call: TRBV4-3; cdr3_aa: CASSLGGRPTYEQYF; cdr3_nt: TGCGCCAGCAGCCTAGGTGGCAGGCCCACCTACGAGCAGTACTTC
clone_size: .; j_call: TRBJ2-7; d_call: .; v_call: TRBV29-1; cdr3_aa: CSVEEPGGGGYSYEQYF; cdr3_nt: TGCAGCGTTGAAGAGCCCGGGGGCGGGGGTTACTCCTACGAGCAGTACTTC
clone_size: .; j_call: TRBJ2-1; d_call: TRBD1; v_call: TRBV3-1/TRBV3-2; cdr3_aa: CASSDTGARYNEQFF; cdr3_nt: TGTGCCAGCAGCGATACAGGGGCCCGCTACAATGAGCAGTTCTTC
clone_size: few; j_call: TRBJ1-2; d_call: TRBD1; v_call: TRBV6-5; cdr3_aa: CASSSDRVGYTF; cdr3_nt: TGTGCCAGCAGTTCGGACAGGGTTGGCTACACCTTC
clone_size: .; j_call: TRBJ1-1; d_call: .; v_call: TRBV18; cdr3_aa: CASSPPRGTEAFF; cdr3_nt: TGTGCCAGCTCACCACCTAGGGGAACTGAAGCTTTCTTT
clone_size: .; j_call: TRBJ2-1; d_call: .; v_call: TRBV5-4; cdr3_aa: CASSPSGPTYNEQFF; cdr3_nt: TGTGCCAGCAGCCCCAGCGGGCCTACCTACAATGAGCAGTTCTTC
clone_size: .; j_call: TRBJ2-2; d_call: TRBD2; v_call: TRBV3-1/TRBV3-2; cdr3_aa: CASSPSTGGGTGELFF; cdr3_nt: TGTGCCAGCAGCCCCTCGACCGGGGGGGGCACCGGGGAGCTGTTTTTT
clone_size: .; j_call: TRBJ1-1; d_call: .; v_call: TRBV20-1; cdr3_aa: CSGADFAEAFF; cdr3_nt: TGCAGTGGGGCGGACTTCGCTGAAGCTTTCTTT
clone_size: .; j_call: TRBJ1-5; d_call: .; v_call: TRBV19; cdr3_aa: CASSIIGKEQPQHF; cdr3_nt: TGTGCCAGTAGTATTATCGGTAAAGAACAGCCCCAGCATTTT
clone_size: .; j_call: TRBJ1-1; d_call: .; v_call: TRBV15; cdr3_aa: CATSREAGFTEAFF; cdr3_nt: TGTGCCACCAGCAGAGAGGCAGGGTTCACTGAAGCTTTCTTT
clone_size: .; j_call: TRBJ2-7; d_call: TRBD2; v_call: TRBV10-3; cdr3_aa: CAISESGTSGTGEQYF; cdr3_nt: TGTGCCATCAGTGAGTCGGGGACTAGCGGGACAGGAGAGCAGTACTTC
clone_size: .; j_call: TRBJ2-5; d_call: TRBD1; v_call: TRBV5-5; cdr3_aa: CASSRTGEDGETQYF; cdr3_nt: TGTGCCAGCAGCCGGACAGGGGAGGATGGGGAGACCCAGTACTTC
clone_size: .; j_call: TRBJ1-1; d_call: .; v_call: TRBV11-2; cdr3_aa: CASSQNTEAFF; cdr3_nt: TGTGCCAGCAGCCAGAACACTGAAGCTTTCTTT
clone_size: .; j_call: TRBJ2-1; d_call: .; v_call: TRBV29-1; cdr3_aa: CSVEAEGRGAYNEQFF; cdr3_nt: TGCAGCGTTGAAGCCGAGGGGCGGGGAGCCTACAATGAGCAGTTCTTC
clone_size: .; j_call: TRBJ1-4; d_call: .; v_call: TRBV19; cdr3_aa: CASSMAGSGLNEKLFF; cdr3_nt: TGTGCCAGTAGTATGGCGGGGAGTGGGCTAAATGAAAAACTGTTTTTT
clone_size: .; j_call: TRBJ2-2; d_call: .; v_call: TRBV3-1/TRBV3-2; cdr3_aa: CASTSGGELFF; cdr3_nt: TGTGCCAGCACGAGTGGCGGGGAGCTGTTTTTT
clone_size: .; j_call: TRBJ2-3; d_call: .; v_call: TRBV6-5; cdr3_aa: CASRRMESTDTQYF; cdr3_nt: TGTGCCAGCAGGAGAATGGAGAGCACAGATACGCAGTATTTT
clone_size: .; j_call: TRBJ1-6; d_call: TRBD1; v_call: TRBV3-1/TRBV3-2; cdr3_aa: CASSLSWDSNSPLHF; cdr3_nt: TGTGCCAGCAGCCTGTCATGGGACAGTAATTCACCCCTCCACTTT
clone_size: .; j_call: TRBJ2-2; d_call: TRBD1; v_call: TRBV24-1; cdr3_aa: CATSDGTVAGELFF; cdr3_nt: TGTGCCACCAGTGATGGGACAGTGGCCGGGGAGCTGTTTTTT
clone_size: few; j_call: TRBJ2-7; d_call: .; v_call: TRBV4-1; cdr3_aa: CASSHPRLGPTYEQYF; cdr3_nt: TGCGCCAGCAGCCACCCCAGACTAGGACCAACCTACGAGCAGTACTTC
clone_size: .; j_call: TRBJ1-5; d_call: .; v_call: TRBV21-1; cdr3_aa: CASSKVSGLNSNQPQHF; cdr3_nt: TGTGCCAGCAGCAAAGTTTCAGGTCTAAATAGCAATCAGCCCCAGCATTTT
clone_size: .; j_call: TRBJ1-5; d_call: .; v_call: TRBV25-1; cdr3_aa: CASSEPGTNQPQHF; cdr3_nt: TGTGCCAGCAGTGAACCAGGGACTAATCAGCCCCAGCATTTT
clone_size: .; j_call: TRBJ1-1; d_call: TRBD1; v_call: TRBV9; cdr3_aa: CASSVRGLNTEAFF; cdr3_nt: TGTGCCAGCAGCGTAAGGGGGCTGAACACTGAAGCTTTCTTT
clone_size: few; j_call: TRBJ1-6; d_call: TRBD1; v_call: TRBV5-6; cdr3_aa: CASSLSGTGGAYNSPLHF; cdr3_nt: TGTGCCAGCAGCCTATCCGGGACAGGGGGCGCCTATAATTCACCCCTCCACTTT
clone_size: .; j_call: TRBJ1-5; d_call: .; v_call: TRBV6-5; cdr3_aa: CASSQQDSNQPQHF; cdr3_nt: TGTGCCAGCAGTCAACAGGACAGCAATCAGCCCCAGCATTTT
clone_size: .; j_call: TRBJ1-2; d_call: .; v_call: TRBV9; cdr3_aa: CASSVFPSMGYSGYTF; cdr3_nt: TGTGCCAGCAGCGTATTTCCAAGCATGGGCTACAGCGGCTACACCTTC
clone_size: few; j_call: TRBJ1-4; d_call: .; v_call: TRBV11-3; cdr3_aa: CASSLGGALNEKLFF; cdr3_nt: TGTGCCAGCAGCTTGGGGGGAGCCCTTAATGAAAAACTGTTTTTT
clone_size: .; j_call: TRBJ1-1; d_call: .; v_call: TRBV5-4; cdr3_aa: CASSLVGRGNTEAFF; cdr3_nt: TGTGCCAGCAGCTTGGTAGGCCGGGGGAACACTGAAGCTTTCTTT
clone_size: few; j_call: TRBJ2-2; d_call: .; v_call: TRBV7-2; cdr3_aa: CASSLASGANTGELFF; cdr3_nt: TGTGCCAGCAGCTTAGCGTCCGGAGCGAACACCGGGGAGCTGTTTTTT
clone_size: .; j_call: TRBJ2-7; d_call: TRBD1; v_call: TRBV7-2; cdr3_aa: CASSFTGTGAYEQYF; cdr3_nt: TGTGCCAGCAGCTTTACCGGGACAGGGGCCTACGAGCAGTACTTC
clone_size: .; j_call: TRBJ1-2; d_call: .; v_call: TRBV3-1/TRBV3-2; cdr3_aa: CASSHEALTDYTF; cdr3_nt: TGTGCCAGCAGCCACGAGGCCCTGACGGACTACACCTTC
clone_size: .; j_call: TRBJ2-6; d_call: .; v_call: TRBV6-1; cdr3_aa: CASSETWAGANVLTF; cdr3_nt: TGTGCCAGCAGTGAAACTTGGGCAGGGGCCAACGTCCTGACTTTC